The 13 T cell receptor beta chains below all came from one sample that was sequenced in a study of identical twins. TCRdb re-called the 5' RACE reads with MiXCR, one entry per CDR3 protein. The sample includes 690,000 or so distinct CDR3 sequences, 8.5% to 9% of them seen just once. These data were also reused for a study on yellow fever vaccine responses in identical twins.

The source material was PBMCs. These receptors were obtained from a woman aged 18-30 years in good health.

CDR3 residues: CASSLGGVYYEQYF. CDR3 in DNA: TGTGCCAGCAGCTTAGGCGGGGTTTACTACGAGCAGTACTTC. V gene TRBV7-2 combines with J gene TRBJ2-7; a possible D gene is TRBD2 (6 bases). The germline CDR1 and CDR2 sequences are SGHTA and FQGNSA. V lost 1 base, J lost 3 bases, and 10 bases lay in between. CDR3 size: 14 residues.

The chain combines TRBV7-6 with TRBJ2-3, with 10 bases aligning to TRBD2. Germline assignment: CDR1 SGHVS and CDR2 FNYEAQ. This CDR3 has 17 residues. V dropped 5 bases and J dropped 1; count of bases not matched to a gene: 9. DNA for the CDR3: TGTGCCAGCAGCCAGTTTAGCGGACTAGCGGGCACAGATACGCAGTATTTT. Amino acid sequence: CASSQFSGLAGTDTQYF.

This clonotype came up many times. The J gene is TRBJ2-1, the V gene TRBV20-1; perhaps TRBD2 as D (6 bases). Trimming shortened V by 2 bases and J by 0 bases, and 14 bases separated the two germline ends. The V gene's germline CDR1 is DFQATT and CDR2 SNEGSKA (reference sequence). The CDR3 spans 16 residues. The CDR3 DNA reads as TGCAGTGCTAGATCGGGACTTAGTAGCTCCTACAATGAGCAGTTCTTC. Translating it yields CSARSGLSSSYNEQFF.

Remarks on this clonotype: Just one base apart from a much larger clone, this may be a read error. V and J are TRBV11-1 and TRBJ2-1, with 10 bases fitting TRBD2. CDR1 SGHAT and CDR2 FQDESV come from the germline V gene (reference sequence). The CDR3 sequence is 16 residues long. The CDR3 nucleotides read TGTGCCGGCAGCTTCGTAGGGCTAGCGGGAGCTCATGAGCAGTTCTTC. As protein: CAGSFVGLAGAHEQFF.

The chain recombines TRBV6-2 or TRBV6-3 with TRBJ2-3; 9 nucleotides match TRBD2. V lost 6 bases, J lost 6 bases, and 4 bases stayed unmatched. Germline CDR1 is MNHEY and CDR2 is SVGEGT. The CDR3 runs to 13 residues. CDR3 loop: CASSGLARDTQYF. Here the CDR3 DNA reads TGTGCCAGCAGCGGACTAGCGAGGGATACGCAGTATTTT.

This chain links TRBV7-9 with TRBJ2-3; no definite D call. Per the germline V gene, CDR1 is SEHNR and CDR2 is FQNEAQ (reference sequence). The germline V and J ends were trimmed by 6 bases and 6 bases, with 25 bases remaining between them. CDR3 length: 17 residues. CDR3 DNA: TGTGCCAGCAGTTCTCCCGCCGGCCCACCCCCGTTCGATACGCAGTATTTT. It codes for CASSSPAGPPPFDTQYF.

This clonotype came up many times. CDR3 sequence: CASSLTGYQETQYF. Written as DNA, the CDR3 is TGTGCCAGCAGCCTCACAGGGTACCAAGAGACCCAGTACTTC. The chain uses TRBV21-1 and TRBJ2-5. TRBV21-1 is a pseudogene segment. The CDR3 sequence is 14 residues long.

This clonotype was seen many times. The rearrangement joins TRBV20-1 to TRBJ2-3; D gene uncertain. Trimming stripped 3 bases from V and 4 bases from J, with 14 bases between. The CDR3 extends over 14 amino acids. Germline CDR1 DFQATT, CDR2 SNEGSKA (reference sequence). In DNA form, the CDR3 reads TGCAGTGCTAGCCTCTCGATCGCGGCAGATACGCAGTATTTT. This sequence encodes CSASLSIAADTQYF.

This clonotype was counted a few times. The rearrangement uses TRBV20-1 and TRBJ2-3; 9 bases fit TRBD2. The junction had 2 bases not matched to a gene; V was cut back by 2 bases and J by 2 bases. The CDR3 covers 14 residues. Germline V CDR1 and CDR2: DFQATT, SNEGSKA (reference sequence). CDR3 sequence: CSARLAGNTDTQYF. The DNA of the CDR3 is TGCAGTGCTAGACTAGCGGGGAACACAGATACGCAGTATTTT.

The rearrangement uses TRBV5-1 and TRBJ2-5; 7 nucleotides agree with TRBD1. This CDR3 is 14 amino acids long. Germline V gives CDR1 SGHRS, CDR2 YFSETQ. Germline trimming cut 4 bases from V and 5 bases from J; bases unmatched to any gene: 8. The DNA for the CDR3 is TGCGCCAGCAGCCCTGAGACAGGGAAGGAGACCCAGTACTTC. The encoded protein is CASSPETGKETQYF.

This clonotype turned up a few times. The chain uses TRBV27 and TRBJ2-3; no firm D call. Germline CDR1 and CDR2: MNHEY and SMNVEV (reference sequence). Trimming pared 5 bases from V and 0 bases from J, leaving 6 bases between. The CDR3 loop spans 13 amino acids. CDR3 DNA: TGTGCCAGCAGTGGGGAAAGCACAGATACGCAGTATTTT. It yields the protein CASSGESTDTQYF.

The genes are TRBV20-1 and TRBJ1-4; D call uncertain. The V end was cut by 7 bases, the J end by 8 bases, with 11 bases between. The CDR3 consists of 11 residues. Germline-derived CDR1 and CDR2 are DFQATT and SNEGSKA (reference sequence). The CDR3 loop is CSGNEDEKLFF. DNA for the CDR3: TGCAGTGGGAACGAGGACGAAAAACTGTTTTTT.

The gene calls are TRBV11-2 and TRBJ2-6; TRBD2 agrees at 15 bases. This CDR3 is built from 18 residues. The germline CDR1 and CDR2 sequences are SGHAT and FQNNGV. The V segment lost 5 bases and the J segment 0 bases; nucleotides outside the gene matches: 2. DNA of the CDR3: TGTGCCAGCAGCCCGGGACTAGCGGGAGGCTCTGGGGCCAACGTCCTGACTTTC. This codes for CASSPGLAGGSGANVLTF. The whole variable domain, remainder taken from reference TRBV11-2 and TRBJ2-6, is EAGVAQSPRYKIIEKRQSVAFWCNPISGHATLYWYQQILGQGPKLLIQFQNNGVVDDSQLPKDRFSAERLKGVDSTLKIQPAKLEDSAVYLCASSPGLAGGSGANVLTFGAGSRLTVL.